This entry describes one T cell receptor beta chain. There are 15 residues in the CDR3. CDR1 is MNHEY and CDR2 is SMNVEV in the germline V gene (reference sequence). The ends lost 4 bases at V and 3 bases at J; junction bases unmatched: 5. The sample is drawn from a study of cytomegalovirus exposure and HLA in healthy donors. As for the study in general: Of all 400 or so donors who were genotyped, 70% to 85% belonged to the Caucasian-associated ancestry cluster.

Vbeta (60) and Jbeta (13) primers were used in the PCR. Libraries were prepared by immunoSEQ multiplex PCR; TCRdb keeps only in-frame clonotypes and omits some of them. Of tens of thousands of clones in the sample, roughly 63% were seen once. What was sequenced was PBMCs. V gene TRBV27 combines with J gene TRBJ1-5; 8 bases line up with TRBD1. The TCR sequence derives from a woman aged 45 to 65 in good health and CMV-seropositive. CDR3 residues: CASSYTGGLNQPQHF. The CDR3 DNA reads TGTGCCAGCAGTTATACAGGGGGGCTCAATCAGCCCCAGCATTTT.